The rows below give T cell receptor beta chains drawn from one sample of a study of T cell responses to AZD1222 COVID-19 vaccine. Only in-frame clones appear in the TCRdb table, and some are missing; sequencing was by immunoSEQ multiplex PCR. This sample carries over 150,000 clones, 88% of them seen once, and the ten largest clones take 3% to 3.5%. Sample: peripheral blood, taken on day 0 of AZD1222 vaccination. These receptors were taken from an adult in good health. Each CDR3 is given with its conserved first and last residue. The order of the fields is clone size, J gene, D gene, V gene, CDR3 protein, CDR3 DNA. The D gene is left open where the match is weak. The listing skips clone size in some rows; elsewhere it reads once, few, many or a size class.

clone size: -
J gene: TRBJ2-3
D gene: TRBD2
V gene: TRBV19
CDR3 protein: CASSSGGGASDTQYF
CDR3 DNA: TGTGCCAGTAGTTCCGGCGGGGGGGCCTCAGATACGCAGTATTTT

clone size: -
J gene: TRBJ2-5
D gene: TRBD2
V gene: TRBV5-5
CDR3 protein: CASSLEAGGETQYF
CDR3 DNA: TGTGCCAGCAGCTTGGAAGCGGGGGGAGAGACCCAGTACTTC

clone size: once
J gene: TRBJ2-3
D gene: -
V gene: TRBV5-1
CDR3 protein: CASMGVGDTQYF
CDR3 DNA: TGCGCCAGCATGGGGGTGGGAGATACGCAGTATTTT

clone size: -
J gene: TRBJ1-2
D gene: -
V gene: TRBV6-5
CDR3 protein: CATRQLANYGYTF
CDR3 DNA: TGTGCCACCAGACAACTAGCTAACTATGGCTACACCTTC

clone size: -
J gene: TRBJ2-7
D gene: TRBD2
V gene: TRBV13
CDR3 protein: CASSSWTSGVYEQYF
CDR3 DNA: TGTGCCAGCAGCTCATGGACTAGCGGGGTCTACGAGCAGTACTTC

clone size: -
J gene: TRBJ2-2
D gene: -
V gene: TRBV11-2
CDR3 protein: CASSLMGDTGELFF
CDR3 DNA: TGTGCCAGCAGCTTAATGGGGGACACCGGGGAGCTGTTTTTT

clone size: -
J gene: TRBJ1-4
D gene: TRBD1
V gene: TRBV6-5
CDR3 protein: CASSPDRGEKLFF
CDR3 DNA: TGTGCCAGCAGTCCCGACAGGGGGGAAAAACTGTTTTTT

clone size: -
J gene: TRBJ2-2
D gene: -
V gene: TRBV9
CDR3 protein: CASSVSPSGPGAGELFF
CDR3 DNA: TGTGCCAGCAGCGTATCCCCATCGGGTCCCGGGGCCGGGGAGCTGTTTTTT

clone size: -
J gene: TRBJ2-5
D gene: -
V gene: TRBV5-4
CDR3 protein: CASSLDHGAETQYF
CDR3 DNA: TGTGCCAGCAGCCTGGACCATGGGGCAGAGACCCAGTACTTC

clone size: -
J gene: TRBJ2-2
D gene: TRBD2
V gene: TRBV2
CDR3 protein: CASRVAGATGELFF
CDR3 DNA: TGTGCCAGCAGGGTAGCGGGGGCGACCGGGGAGCTGTTTTTT

clone size: -
J gene: TRBJ2-7
D gene: -
V gene: TRBV7-9
CDR3 protein: CASSSFGGNLPDSYEQYF
CDR3 DNA: TGTGCCAGCAGCTCTTTCGGGGGTAACCTTCCCGACTCCTACGAGCAGTACTTC

clone size: -
J gene: TRBJ1-1
D gene: -
V gene: TRBV25-1
CDR3 protein: CASSANRLRGTEAFF
CDR3 DNA: TGTGCCAGCAGTGCAAACAGGCTTCGAGGCACTGAAGCTTTCTTT

clone size: -
J gene: TRBJ2-5
D gene: -
V gene: TRBV29-1
CDR3 protein: CSVGPGGSIETQYF
CDR3 DNA: TGCAGCGTTGGTCCAGGGGGGAGTATAGAGACCCAGTACTTC

clone size: -
J gene: TRBJ1-2
D gene: -
V gene: TRBV7-9
CDR3 protein: CASSSPQGNGYTF
CDR3 DNA: TGTGCCAGCAGCTCACCACAGGGAAATGGCTACACCTTC

clone size: -
J gene: TRBJ1-1
D gene: -
V gene: TRBV6-2/TRBV6-3
CDR3 protein: CASSYHRTRMNTEAFF
CDR3 DNA: TGTGCCAGCAGTTACCACCGGACACGCATGAACACTGAAGCTTTCTTT

clone size: -
J gene: TRBJ2-1
D gene: -
V gene: TRBV3-1/TRBV3-2
CDR3 protein: CASSRAGNNEQFF
CDR3 DNA: TGTGCCAGCAGCCGCGCGGGGAACAATGAGCAGTTCTTC

clone size: once
J gene: TRBJ1-1
D gene: -
V gene: TRBV6-5
CDR3 protein: CATRRGLSGNTEAFF
CDR3 DNA: TGTGCCACGCGACGGGGGTTGTCAGGGAACACTGAAGCTTTCTTT

clone size: -
J gene: TRBJ1-1
D gene: -
V gene: TRBV19
CDR3 protein: CASSIRWNTEAFF
CDR3 DNA: TGTGCCAGTAGTATTAGGTGGAACACTGAAGCTTTCTTT

clone size: few
J gene: TRBJ2-3
D gene: -
V gene: TRBV7-2
CDR3 protein: CASTPRPLSTDTQYF
CDR3 DNA: TGTGCCAGCACCCCACGCCCCTTAAGCACAGATACGCAGTATTTT

clone size: once
J gene: TRBJ1-2
D gene: -
V gene: TRBV13
CDR3 protein: CASSSRDTNYGYTF
CDR3 DNA: TGTGCCAGCAGCTCCCGGGATACGAACTATGGCTACACCTTC

clone size: -
J gene: TRBJ1-3
D gene: -
V gene: TRBV3-1/TRBV3-2
CDR3 protein: CASSPSQGPGNTIYF
CDR3 DNA: TGTGCCAGCAGCCCTAGCCAGGGGCCTGGAAACACCATATATTTT

clone size: -
J gene: TRBJ1-1
D gene: TRBD1
V gene: TRBV3-1/TRBV3-2
CDR3 protein: CASSQVTGVTEAFF
CDR3 DNA: TGTGCCAGCAGCCAAGTTACAGGGGTCACTGAAGCTTTCTTT

clone size: -
J gene: TRBJ1-4
D gene: -
V gene: TRBV9
CDR3 protein: CASSVASGGEKLFF
CDR3 DNA: TGTGCCAGCAGCGTAGCGTCCGGCGGCGAAAAACTGTTTTTT

clone size: once
J gene: TRBJ2-5
D gene: -
V gene: TRBV6-6
CDR3 protein: CASNSGGETQYF
CDR3 DNA: TGTGCCAGCAATTCAGGTGGAGAGACCCAGTACTTC

clone size: -
J gene: TRBJ2-1
D gene: -
V gene: TRBV7-8
CDR3 protein: CASSLNHNEQFF
CDR3 DNA: TGTGCCAGCAGCCTCAACCACAATGAGCAGTTCTTC

clone size: -
J gene: TRBJ2-1
D gene: TRBD1
V gene: TRBV7-8
CDR3 protein: CASIILPGTDNEQFF
CDR3 DNA: TGTGCCAGCATCATCCTACCCGGGACAGACAATGAGCAGTTCTTC

clone size: -
J gene: TRBJ2-7
D gene: TRBD1
V gene: TRBV10-3
CDR3 protein: CAISKHPGQGNVYEQYF
CDR3 DNA: TGTGCCATCAGTAAACACCCTGGACAGGGGAATGTGTACGAGCAGTACTTC

clone size: -
J gene: TRBJ1-4
D gene: -
V gene: TRBV7-9
CDR3 protein: CASSLTAFATNEKLFF
CDR3 DNA: TGTGCCAGCAGCTTGACAGCCTTTGCAACTAATGAAAAACTGTTTTTT

clone size: once
J gene: TRBJ1-2
D gene: -
V gene: TRBV6-2/TRBV6-3
CDR3 protein: CASSSLEGFYGYTF
CDR3 DNA: TGTGCCAGCAGCTCGTTAGAGGGCTTCTATGGCTACACCTTC

clone size: -
J gene: TRBJ1-4
D gene: -
V gene: TRBV19
CDR3 protein: CASNNRATNEKLFF
CDR3 DNA: TGTGCCAGTAATAACAGGGCAACTAATGAAAAACTGTTTTTT

clone size: -
J gene: TRBJ2-1
D gene: TRBD2
V gene: TRBV23-1
CDR3 protein: CASSQERGGYNEQFF
CDR3 DNA: TGCGCCAGCAGTCAAGAGCGGGGGGGTTACAATGAGCAGTTCTTC

clone size: -
J gene: TRBJ1-1
D gene: -
V gene: TRBV5-6
CDR3 protein: CASSSTINTEAFF
CDR3 DNA: TGTGCCAGCAGCTCCACAATAAACACTGAAGCTTTCTTT

clone size: medium-sized
J gene: TRBJ2-2
D gene: TRBD1
V gene: TRBV13
CDR3 protein: CASSLGPGGGTGELFF
CDR3 DNA: TGTGCCAGCAGCTTAGGCCCAGGGGGCGGCACCGGGGAGCTGTTTTTT

clone size: -
J gene: TRBJ1-4
D gene: -
V gene: TRBV14
CDR3 protein: CASSQEGGRHEKLFF
CDR3 DNA: TGTGCCAGCAGCCAAGAAGGTGGGAGGCATGAAAAACTGTTTTTT

clone size: -
J gene: TRBJ2-7
D gene: -
V gene: TRBV6-5
CDR3 protein: CASSSDKTYEQYF
CDR3 DNA: TGTGCCAGCAGTTCGGACAAAACCTACGAGCAGTACTTC

clone size: -
J gene: TRBJ2-7
D gene: -
V gene: TRBV7-8
CDR3 protein: CASSLVYEQYF
CDR3 DNA: TGTGCCAGCAGCTTAGTGTACGAGCAGTACTTC

clone size: -
J gene: TRBJ2-7
D gene: -
V gene: TRBV11-2
CDR3 protein: CASSYKGYEQYF
CDR3 DNA: TGTGCCAGCAGCTATAAGGGGTACGAGCAGTACTTC

clone size: -
J gene: TRBJ2-7
D gene: TRBD2
V gene: TRBV5-1
CDR3 protein: CASSLGSHLAGASYEQYF
CDR3 DNA: TGCGCCAGCAGCTTGGGGTCCCACCTAGCGGGCGCCTCCTACGAGCAGTACTTC

clone size: -
J gene: TRBJ2-1
D gene: -
V gene: TRBV6-2/TRBV6-3
CDR3 protein: CASSLKDTTNEQFF
CDR3 DNA: TGTGCCAGCAGCTTAAAGGACACGACAAATGAGCAGTTCTTC

clone size: -
J gene: TRBJ1-1
D gene: -
V gene: TRBV3-1/TRBV3-2
CDR3 protein: CASSQNSGNTEAFF
CDR3 DNA: TGTGCCAGCAGCCAAAATTCGGGGAACACTGAAGCTTTCTTT

clone size: -
J gene: TRBJ1-6
D gene: -
V gene: TRBV6-2/TRBV6-3
CDR3 protein: CASSYARRSSYNSPLHF
CDR3 DNA: TGTGCCAGCAGTTATGCTCGGCGTAGCTCCTATAATTCACCCCTCCACTTT

clone size: -
J gene: TRBJ1-1
D gene: -
V gene: TRBV7-2
CDR3 protein: CASSQLQGEAFF
CDR3 DNA: TGTGCCAGCAGCCAACTACAGGGTGAAGCTTTCTTT

clone size: -
J gene: TRBJ1-1
D gene: -
V gene: TRBV20-1
CDR3 protein: CSASKGGGEAFF
CDR3 DNA: TGCAGTGCTAGTAAGGGGGGCGGTGAAGCTTTCTTT

clone size: -
J gene: TRBJ2-5
D gene: -
V gene: TRBV7-2
CDR3 protein: CASSLDRQETQYF
CDR3 DNA: TGTGCCAGCAGCTTGGACAGACAAGAGACCCAGTACTTC

clone size: once
J gene: TRBJ2-7
D gene: -
V gene: TRBV6-5
CDR3 protein: CASSYTERPSYEQYF
CDR3 DNA: TGTGCCAGCAGTTACACCGAGCGGCCCTCCTACGAGCAGTACTTC

clone size: -
J gene: TRBJ2-3
D gene: TRBD2
V gene: TRBV11-2
CDR3 protein: CASSLDLAGGGADTQYF
CDR3 DNA: TGTGCCAGCAGCTTAGATCTAGCGGGGGGTGGTGCAGATACGCAGTATTTT

clone size: -
J gene: TRBJ1-2
D gene: -
V gene: TRBV4-3
CDR3 protein: CASSQDVLGLRGYTF
CDR3 DNA: TGCGCCAGCAGCCAAGATGTCCTGGGCTTAAGGGGCTACACCTTC

clone size: -
J gene: TRBJ2-7
D gene: TRBD1
V gene: TRBV7-6
CDR3 protein: CASSLDRGLSYEQYF
CDR3 DNA: TGTGCCAGCAGCTTGGACAGGGGTCTCTCCTACGAGCAGTACTTC

clone size: -
J gene: TRBJ2-1
D gene: TRBD1
V gene: TRBV6-5
CDR3 protein: CASSSLAGQGNEQFF
CDR3 DNA: TGTGCCAGCAGTTCCTTGGCAGGACAGGGCAATGAGCAGTTCTTC

clone size: -
J gene: TRBJ2-3
D gene: -
V gene: TRBV29-1
CDR3 protein: CSVDNSGADTQYF
CDR3 DNA: TGCAGCGTTGATAACTCGGGGGCAGATACGCAGTATTTT

clone size: -
J gene: TRBJ2-7
D gene: -
V gene: TRBV4-3
CDR3 protein: CASSQEAQIYEQYF
CDR3 DNA: TGCGCCAGCAGCCAAGAAGCACAGATCTACGAGCAGTACTTC

clone size: once
J gene: TRBJ2-5
D gene: -
V gene: TRBV5-1
CDR3 protein: CASSPGLTGGETQYF
CDR3 DNA: TGCGCCAGCAGCCCGGGACTCACTGGGGGGGAGACCCAGTACTTC

clone size: -
J gene: TRBJ1-6
D gene: -
V gene: TRBV6-5
CDR3 protein: CASNRQVNSPLHF
CDR3 DNA: TGTGCCAGCAATAGACAGGTTAATTCACCCCTCCACTTT